In its sample, the clone carrying this TCR beta chain was seen many times. Antigen: not known. Sorted naive CD8 T cells were those defined as CD8+CD4-CCR7+CD45RA+. Germline V gene lookup returns CDR1 SEHNR and CDR2 FQNEAQ (reference sequence). Deletions cut 6 bases from V and 2 bases from J, with 9 bases between. The CDR3 contains 13 residues. This sample was taken from a study of molecular identifiers for immune sequencing clone quantification. MiXCR, run by TCRdb on the PCR reads, gives a single entry per CDR3 protein. The sample carries approximately 320,000 distinct CDR3 sequences, about 23% recorded once. Study-level results: Clones exceeding 20 RNA copies carried over 97% of effector molecules but under 1% of naive-cell molecules. Barcode sharing among identical TCR molecules could make large clones appear smaller.

This rearrangement joins TRBV7-9 to TRBJ2-3; D uncertain. This sequence originates from a human donor in good health. Some libraries in this study had Jurkat cell RNA spiked in. The sequenced sample was naive CD8+ T cells from blood, with Jurkat cell RNA spiked in. The sample's subset: FACS-sorted CD8+CD4-CCR7+CD45RA+ naive T cells. CDR3 nucleotides: TGTGCCAGCAGGGCCTTACTCACAGATACGCAGTATTTT. Encoded protein: CASRALLTDTQYF.